This T cell receptor beta chain is drawn from a study of CD8 T cells in Susac syndrome. Reverse transcription of roughly 0.5 to 1 ug RNA used random hexamers. TCRdb reprocessed the immunoSEQ multiplex PCR reads via MiXCR and lists one record per CDR3 protein. The data contain 100,000 to 150,000 distinct CDR3 sequences, approximately 96% of them seen just once; the ten biggest clones take up 0.087%. The germline V gene has CDR1 SGHAT and CDR2 FQNNGV. V gave up 2 bases and J gave up 5 bases, with 12 bases separating them. The CDR3 spans 14 residues. This TCR was recovered from a human donor in good health. The specimen was CD4+ T cells from PBMCs. The chain recombines TRBV11-2 with TRBJ2-5; D ambiguous. The CDR3 spells CASSLSRFSETQYF. The CDR3 nucleotides are TGTGCCAGCAGCTTAAGTCGTTTCTCTGAGACCCAGTACTTC.